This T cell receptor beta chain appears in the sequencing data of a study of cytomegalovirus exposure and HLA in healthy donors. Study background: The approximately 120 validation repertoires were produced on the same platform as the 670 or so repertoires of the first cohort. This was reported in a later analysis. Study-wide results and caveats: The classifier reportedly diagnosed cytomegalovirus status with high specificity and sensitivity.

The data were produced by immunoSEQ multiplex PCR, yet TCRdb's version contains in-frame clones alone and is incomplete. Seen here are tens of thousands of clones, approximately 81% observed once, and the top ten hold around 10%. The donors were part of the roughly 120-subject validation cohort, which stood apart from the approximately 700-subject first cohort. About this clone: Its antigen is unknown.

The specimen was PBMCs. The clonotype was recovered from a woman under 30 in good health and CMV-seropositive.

CDR3 in amino acids: CASRESTGGFTEAFF. The DNA for the CDR3 is TGTGCCAGCAGAGAGTCGACAGGGGGATTCACTGAAGCTTTCTTT. This chain links TRBV11-2 with TRBJ1-1, with 9 bases that match TRBD1. The V segment lost 6 bases and the J segment 4 bases; nucleotides outside the gene matches: 9. This CDR3 has 15 residues. Germline V gene lookup returns CDR1 SGHAT and CDR2 FQNNGV. The full variable domain, in which reference TRBV11-2 and TRBJ1-1 provide the parts outside the CDR3, is EAGVAQSPRYKIIEKRQSVAFWCNPISGHATLYWYQQILGQGPKLLIQFQNNGVVDDSQLPKDRFSAERLKGVDSTLKIQPAKLEDSAVYLCASRESTGGFTEAFFGQGTRLTVV.